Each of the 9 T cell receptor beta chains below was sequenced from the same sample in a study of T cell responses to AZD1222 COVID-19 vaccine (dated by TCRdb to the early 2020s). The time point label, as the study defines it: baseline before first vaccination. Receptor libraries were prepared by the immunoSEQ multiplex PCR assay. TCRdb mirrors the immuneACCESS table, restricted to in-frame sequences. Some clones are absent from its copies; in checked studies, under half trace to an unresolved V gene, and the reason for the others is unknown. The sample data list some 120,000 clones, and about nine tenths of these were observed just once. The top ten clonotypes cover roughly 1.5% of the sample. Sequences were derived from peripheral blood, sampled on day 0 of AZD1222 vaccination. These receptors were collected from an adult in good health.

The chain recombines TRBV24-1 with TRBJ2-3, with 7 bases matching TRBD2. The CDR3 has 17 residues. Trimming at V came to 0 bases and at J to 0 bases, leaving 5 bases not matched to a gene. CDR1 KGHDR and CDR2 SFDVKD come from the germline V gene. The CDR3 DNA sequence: TGTGCCACCAGTGATTTGGAGCGGGGAGGAAGCACAGATACGCAGTATTTT. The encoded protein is CATSDLERGGSTDTQYF.

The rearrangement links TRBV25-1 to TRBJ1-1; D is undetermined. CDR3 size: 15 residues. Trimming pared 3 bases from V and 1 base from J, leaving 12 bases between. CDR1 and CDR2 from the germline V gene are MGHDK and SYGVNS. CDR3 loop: CASSDLAAANTEAFF. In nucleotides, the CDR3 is TGTGCCAGCAGTGATTTGGCAGCGGCGAACACTGAAGCTTTCTTT.

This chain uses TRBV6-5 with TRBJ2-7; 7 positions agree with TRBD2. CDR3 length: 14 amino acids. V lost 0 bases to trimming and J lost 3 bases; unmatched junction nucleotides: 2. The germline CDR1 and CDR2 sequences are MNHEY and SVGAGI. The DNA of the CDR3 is TGTGCCAGCAGTTACTCGGGGGGGAGCTACGAGCAGTACTTC. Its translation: CASSYSGGSYEQYF.

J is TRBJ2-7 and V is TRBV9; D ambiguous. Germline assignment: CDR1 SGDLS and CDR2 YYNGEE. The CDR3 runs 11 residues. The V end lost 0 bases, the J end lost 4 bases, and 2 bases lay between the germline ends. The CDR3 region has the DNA TGTGCCAGCAGCGTAGTGTACGAGCAGTACTTC. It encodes CASSVVYEQYF.

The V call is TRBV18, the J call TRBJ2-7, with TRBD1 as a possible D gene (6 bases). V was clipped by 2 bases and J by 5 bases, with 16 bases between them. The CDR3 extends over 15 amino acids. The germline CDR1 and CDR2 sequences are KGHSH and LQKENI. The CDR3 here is CASSPSWGTSDEQYF. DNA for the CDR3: TGTGCCAGCTCACCAAGCTGGGGGACAAGCGACGAGCAGTACTTC.

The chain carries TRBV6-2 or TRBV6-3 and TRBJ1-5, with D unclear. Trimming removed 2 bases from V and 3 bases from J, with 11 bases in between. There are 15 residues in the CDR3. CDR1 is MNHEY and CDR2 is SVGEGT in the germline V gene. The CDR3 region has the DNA TGTGCCAGCAGTTACGCCGAGGGTCTCAATCAGCCCCAGCATTTT. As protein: CASSYAEGLNQPQHF.

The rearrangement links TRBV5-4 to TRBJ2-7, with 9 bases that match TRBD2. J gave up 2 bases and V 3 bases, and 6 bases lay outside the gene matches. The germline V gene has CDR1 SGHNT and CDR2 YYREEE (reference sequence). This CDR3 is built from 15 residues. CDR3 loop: CASSSQLAGTYEQYF. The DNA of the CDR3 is TGTGCCAGCAGCTCCCAGCTAGCGGGGACCTACGAGCAGTACTTC.

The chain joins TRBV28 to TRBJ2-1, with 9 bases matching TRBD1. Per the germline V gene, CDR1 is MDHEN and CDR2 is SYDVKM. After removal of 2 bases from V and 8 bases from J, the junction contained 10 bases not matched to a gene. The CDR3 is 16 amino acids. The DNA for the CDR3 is TGTGCCAGCAGTTTACAATTGGGACAGGGAGTTTATGAGCAGTTCTTC. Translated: CASSLQLGQGVYEQFF.

The CDR3 sequence: CASSARIGGHLNTDTQYF. The CDR3 nucleotides read TGTGCCAGTAGTGCCCGCATCGGGGGGCACCTTAACACAGATACGCAGTATTTT. The rearrangement uses TRBV19 and TRBJ2-3, with D possibly TRBD2 on 7 matching bases. V was cut by 5 bases and J by 2 bases, with 23 bases left in between. This CDR3 has 18 amino acids. From germline, CDR1 is LNHDA and CDR2 SQIVND (reference sequence).